A single sample gave rise to the 16 T cell receptor beta chains below, sequenced in a study of control samples from healthy donors and cancer patients. Here immunoSEQ multiplex PCR was the method, and the copy in TCRdb shows in-frame clones only, minus some. The sample yields 100,000 to 150,000 clones, 85% to 95% seen once. The specimen was PBMCs. The receptors were sampled from a man older than 75 with head and neck cancer.

V and J are TRBV11-2 and TRBJ2-7; 7 bases map to TRBD2. J gave up 0 bases and V 6 bases, and 2 bases lay outside the gene matches. This CDR3 comprises 13 residues. Germline V CDR1 and CDR2: SGHAT, FQNNGV. As DNA, the CDR3 is TGTGCCAGCAGGTCTAGCGGCTCCTACGAGCAGTACTTC. Its translation: CASRSSGSYEQYF.

A few counts support this clone. The chain employs TRBV6-5 and TRBJ1-1; 7 nucleotides align to TRBD1. Germline CDR1 reads MNHEY; CDR2 reads SVGAGI. Unmatched junction bases numbered 4, after V lost 5 bases and J lost 1 base. The CDR3 is 14 amino acids. CDR3 coding DNA: TGTGCCAGCAGTCTAGGGACAGCGAACACTGAAGCTTTCTTT. Amino acid sequence: CASSLGTANTEAFF.

The table lists this clone with a count of one. The genes are TRBV6-2 or TRBV6-3 and TRBJ2-2; tentative D call: TRBD1 (6 bases). This CDR3 region has 17 residues. The V and J ends lost 7 bases and 1 base respectively, with 19 bases between them. The germline gives CDR1 MNHEY, CDR2 SVGEGT. The CDR3 loop reads CASTPTGTLKNTGELFF. The CDR3 DNA sequence: TGTGCCAGCACCCCAACGGGGACACTGAAGAACACCGGGGAGCTGTTTTTT.

The J gene is TRBJ1-3, the V gene TRBV5-6; D unresolved. The V gene's germline CDR1 is SGHDT and CDR2 YYEEEE. V lost 4 bases and J lost 3, with 23 bases in between. This CDR3 comprises 18 residues. Written as DNA, the CDR3 is TGTGCCAGCAGCCCCCGCGGGGTTGGGGAATTAGGTGGAAACACCATATATTTT. Translating gives CASSPRGVGELGGNTIYF.

The rearrangement uses TRBV7-9 and TRBJ2-3; no firm D call. Germline loops: CDR1 SEHNR, CDR2 FQNEAQ (reference sequence). CDR3 size: 16 residues. V was clipped by 3 bases and J by 3 bases, with 16 bases between them. CDR3 residues: CASSFSPRRGTDTQYF. DNA for the CDR3: TGTGCCAGCAGCTTCTCTCCTAGGAGAGGTACAGATACGCAGTATTTT.

The chain combines TRBV19 with TRBJ2-3; TRBD2 matches 12 bases. Per the germline V gene, CDR1 is LNHDA and CDR2 is SQIVND (reference sequence). The CDR3 is 15 residues long. Trimming at V came to 5 bases and at J to 2 bases, leaving 2 bases not matched to a gene. For the CDR3, the DNA is TGTGCCAGTAGTGGACTAGCGGGGACCACAGATACGCAGTATTTT. It specifies CASSGLAGTTDTQYF.

With respect to this clone: The sample holds other DNA sequences that translate to the same CDR3. The V and J genes are TRBV5-6 and TRBJ1-2; D remains unclear. This CDR3 contains 10 residues. Germline-derived CDR1 and CDR2 are SGHDT and YYEEEE. Trimming pared 4 bases from V and 5 bases from J, leaving 3 bases between. CDR3 in amino acids: CASSGYGYTF. The CDR3 DNA sequence: TGTGCCAGCAGCGGTTATGGCTACACCTTC.

The chain is built from TRBV11-3 and TRBJ2-7; D is perhaps TRBD2 (6 bases). V lost 5 bases and J lost 7, with 18 bases in between. The CDR3 totals 14 residues. CDR1 SGHNT and CDR2 YENEEA come from the germline V gene. The CDR3 DNA follows: TGTGCCAGCAGCCCGATTGGAGGGGTTTGGGAGCAGTACTTC. Its translation is CASSPIGGVWEQYF.

The sample holds one count of this clone. The chain recombines TRBV6-5 with TRBJ2-5; 13 bases match TRBD2. From germline, CDR1 is MNHEY and CDR2 SVGAGI. The CDR3 runs to 15 residues. Losses at the gene ends were 4 bases for V and 4 bases for J; bases not matched to a gene: 3. The CDR3 loop is CASSWTSGGPETQYF. The CDR3 coding sequence is TGTGCCAGCAGTTGGACTAGCGGGGGTCCAGAGACCCAGTACTTC.

The chain recombines TRBV5-1 with TRBJ1-5; 9 bases line up with TRBD1. The ends lost 5 bases at V and 4 bases at J; junction bases unmatched: 7. The CDR3 runs 15 residues. The germline V gene encodes CDR1 SGHRS and CDR2 YFSETQ. This chain's CDR3 is CASRRTGGLNQPQHF. Written as DNA, the CDR3 is TGCGCCAGCAGAAGAACAGGGGGCCTAAATCAGCCCCAGCATTTT.

V usage is TRBV18 and J usage is TRBJ2-1, with D unresolved. Germline assignment: CDR1 KGHSH and CDR2 LQKENI. Trimming removed 3 bases at V and 2 bases at J, with 2 bases between. The CDR3 has 12 residues. CDR3 sequence reads: CASSPTYNEQFF. CDR3 in DNA: TGTGCCAGCTCACCGACCTACAATGAGCAGTTCTTC.

This clone was observed a single time. This chain connects TRBV5-6 to TRBJ1-6; 7 nucleotides agree with TRBD1. The CDR3 spans 17 residues. Germline V gives CDR1 SGHDT, CDR2 YYEEEE. Losses at the gene ends were 2 bases for V and 4 bases for J; bases not matched to a gene: 9. The CDR3 loop is CASSFRGSALYNSPLHF. CDR3 bases: TGTGCCAGCAGCTTCAGGGGGTCGGCTCTTTATAATTCACCCCTCCACTTT.

This chain connects TRBV30 to TRBJ1-2, with 8 bases that match TRBD1. Germline V gene sequence: CDR1 GTSNPN, CDR2 SVGIG (reference sequence). Unmatched junction bases numbered 12, after V lost 7 bases and J lost 8 bases. The CDR3 consists of 13 residues. The CDR3 loop reads CASRQGSRGGYTF. Here the CDR3 DNA reads TGTGCCTCCAGACAGGGGAGTAGGGGGGGCTACACCTTC.

The V gene is TRBV24-1, the J gene TRBJ2-3; possibly TRBD1 for D (6 bases). V lost 4 bases and J 2 bases, leaving 15 bases between the germline ends. CDR1 is KGHDR, CDR2 SFDVKD, per germline. CDR3 length equals 16 residues. CDR3 loop: CATSEARDTLTDTQYF. The DNA for the CDR3 is TGTGCCACCAGTGAGGCCCGGGACACACTCACAGATACGCAGTATTTT.

The rearrangement uses TRBV6-4 and TRBJ2-2; D is perhaps TRBD1 or TRBD2 (5 bases each). This CDR3 comprises 12 residues. Germline V gene data show CDR1 as MRHNA and CDR2 as SNTAGT. The V end lost 6 bases, the J end lost 5 bases, and 7 bases lay between the germline ends. The CDR3 nucleotides are TGTGCCAGCAGGAGGGGAACCGGGGAGCTGTTTTTT. Translation gives CASRRGTGELFF.

V gene TRBV7-7 combines with J gene TRBJ2-1; D remains unclear. There are 13 residues in the CDR3. With 1 base removed from V and 5 bases from J, the gap between germline ends came to 6 bases. The V gene's germline CDR1 is SSHAT and CDR2 FNYEAQ (reference sequence). The CDR3 sequence: CASSLDYNNEQFF. The DNA for the CDR3 is TGTGCCAGCAGCTTAGACTACAACAATGAGCAGTTCTTC. Full variable domain (missing parts from reference TRBV7-7 and TRBJ2-1): GAGVSQSPRYKVTKRGQDVTLRCDPISSHATLYWYQQALGQGPEFLTYFNYEAQPDKSGLPSDRFSAERPEGSISTLTIQRTEQRDSAMYRCASSLDYNNEQFFGPGTRLTVL.